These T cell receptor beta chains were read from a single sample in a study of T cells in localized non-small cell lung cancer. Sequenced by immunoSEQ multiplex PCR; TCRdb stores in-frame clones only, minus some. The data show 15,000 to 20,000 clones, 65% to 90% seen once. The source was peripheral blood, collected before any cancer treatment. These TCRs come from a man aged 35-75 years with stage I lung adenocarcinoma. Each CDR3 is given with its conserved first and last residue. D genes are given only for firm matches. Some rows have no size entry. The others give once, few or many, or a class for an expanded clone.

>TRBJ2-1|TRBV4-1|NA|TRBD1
TGCGCCAGCAGCCAACCTTTGGGACTTACAGGGGGAGCCTACAATGAGCAGTTCTTC
CASSQPLGLTGGAYNEQFF
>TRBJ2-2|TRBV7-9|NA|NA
TGTGCCAGCAGCTGGACTACCGCGAACACCGGGGAGCTGTTTTTT
CASSWTTANTGELFF
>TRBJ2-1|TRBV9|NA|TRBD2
TGTGCCAGCAGTTTATCGGGGGGCTACAATGAGCAGTTCTTC
CASSLSGGYNEQFF
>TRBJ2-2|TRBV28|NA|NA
TGTGCCAGCGAAGGCAGCGCCACCGGGGAGCTGTTTTTT
CASEGSATGELFF
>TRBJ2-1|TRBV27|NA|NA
TGTGCCAGCAGTTACGGCGCGGCTGAGCAGTTCTTC
CASSYGAAEQFF
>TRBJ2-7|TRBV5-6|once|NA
TGTGCCAGCAGCTTGGATGGAGGGGACTACGAGCAGTACTTC
CASSLDGGDYEQYF
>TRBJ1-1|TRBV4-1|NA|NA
TGCGCCAGCAGCCAAGAAGCAGGCTCCGCGGGAAGGACTGAAGCTTTCTTT
CASSQEAGSAGRTEAFF
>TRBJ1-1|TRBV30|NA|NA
TGTGCCTGGAGTGAAGGGGTTAACACTGAAGCTTTCTTT
CAWSEGVNTEAFF
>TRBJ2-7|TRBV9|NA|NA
TGTGCCAGCAGCGTAGATGGGACCGGAGGCTACGAGCAGTACTTC
CASSVDGTGGYEQYF
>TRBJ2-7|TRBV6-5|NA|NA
TGTGCCAGCAGTTACTCGAAGGCAGGCAAGAGTGAGCAGTACTTC
CASSYSKAGKSEQYF
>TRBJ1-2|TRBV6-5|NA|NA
TGTGCCAGCAGTTACTCTGGAAGAACCAACTATGGCTACACCTTC
CASSYSGRTNYGYTF
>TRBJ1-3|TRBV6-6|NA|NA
TGTGCCAGCAATAGCAAGGGGGAGGAGGGTGGAAACACCATATATTTT
CASNSKGEEGGNTIYF
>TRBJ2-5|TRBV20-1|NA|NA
TGTAGTGCTACAGCCCCAGGCACCCAGTACTTC
CSATAPGTQYF
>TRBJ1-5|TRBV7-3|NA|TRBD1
TGTGCCAGCAGCTATGGACAGGGCAATCAGCCCCAGCATTTT
CASSYGQGNQPQHF
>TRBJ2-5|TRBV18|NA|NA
TGTGCCAGCTCACCTCGGAAGCAAGAGACCCAGTACTTC
CASSPRKQETQYF
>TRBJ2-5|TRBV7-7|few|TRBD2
TGTGCTAGCAGCTTAGGTAGCGGGGGGGCCCAGACCCAGTACTTC
CASSLGSGGAQTQYF